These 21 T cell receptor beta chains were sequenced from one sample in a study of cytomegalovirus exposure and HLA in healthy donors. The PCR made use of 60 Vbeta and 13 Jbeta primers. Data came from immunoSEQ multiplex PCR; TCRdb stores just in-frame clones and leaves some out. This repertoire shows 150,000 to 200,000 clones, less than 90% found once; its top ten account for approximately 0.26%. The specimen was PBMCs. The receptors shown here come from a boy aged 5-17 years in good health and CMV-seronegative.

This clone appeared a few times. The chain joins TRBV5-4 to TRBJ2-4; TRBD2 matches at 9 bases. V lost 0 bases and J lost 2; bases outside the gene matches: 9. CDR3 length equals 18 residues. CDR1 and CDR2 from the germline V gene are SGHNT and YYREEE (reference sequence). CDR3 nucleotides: TGTGCCAGCAGCTTGGGGAGAGGAGCGGGAGGTCCCAAAAACATTCAGTACTTC. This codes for CASSLGRGAGGPKNIQYF.

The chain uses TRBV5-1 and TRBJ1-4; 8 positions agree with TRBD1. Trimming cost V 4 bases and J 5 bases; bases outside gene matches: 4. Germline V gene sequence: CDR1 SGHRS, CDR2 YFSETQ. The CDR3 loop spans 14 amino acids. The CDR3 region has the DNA TGCGCCAGCAGCCCCGGGACAGGAAATGAAAAACTGTTTTTT. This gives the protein CASSPGTGNEKLFF.

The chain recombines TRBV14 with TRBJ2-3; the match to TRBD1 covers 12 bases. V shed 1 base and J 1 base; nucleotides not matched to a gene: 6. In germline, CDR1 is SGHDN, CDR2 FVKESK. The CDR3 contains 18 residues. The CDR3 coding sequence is TGTGCCAGCAGCCAAGTTGAGGGGACAGGGGGCGGCACAGATACGCAGTATTTT. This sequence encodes CASSQVEGTGGGTDTQYF. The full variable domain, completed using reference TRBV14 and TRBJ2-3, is EAGVTQFPSHSVIEKGQTVTLRCDPISGHDNLYWYRRVMGKEIKFLLHFVKESKQDESGMPNNRFLAERTGGTYSTLKVQPAELEDSGVYFCASSQVEGTGGGTDTQYFGPGTRLTVL.

In DNA form, the CDR3 reads TGTGCCAGCAGCATAGATAGTATAGTTGAAACCTATGGCTACACCTTC. Protein: CASSIDSIVETYGYTF. The chain joins TRBV5-6 to TRBJ1-2, with D unresolved. CDR3 size: 16 residues. Trimming removed 4 bases from V and 4 bases from J, with 20 bases in between. Looked up from germline, CDR1 is SGHDT and CDR2 is YYEEEE.

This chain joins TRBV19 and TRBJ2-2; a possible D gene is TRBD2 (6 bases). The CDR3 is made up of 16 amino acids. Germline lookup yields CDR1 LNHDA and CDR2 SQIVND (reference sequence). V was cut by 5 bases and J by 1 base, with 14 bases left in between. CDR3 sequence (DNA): TGTGCCAGTAGTGCTCCGGGACTGTTGAACACCGGGGAGCTGTTTTTT. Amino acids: CASSAPGLLNTGELFF.

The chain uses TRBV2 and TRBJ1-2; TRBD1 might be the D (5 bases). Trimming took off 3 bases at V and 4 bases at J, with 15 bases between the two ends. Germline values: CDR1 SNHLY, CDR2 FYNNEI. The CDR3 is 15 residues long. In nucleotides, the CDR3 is TGTGCCAGCAGTGAGGGCAGGGTCCCTCCCTATGGCTACACCTTC. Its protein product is CASSEGRVPPYGYTF.

The CDR3 loop reads CATSSRTGVNEQYF. In DNA form, the CDR3 reads TGTGCCACCAGCAGCAGGACAGGGGTCAACGAGCAGTACTTC. V usage is TRBV15 and J usage is TRBJ2-7, with 9 bases matching TRBD1. The CDR3 has 14 amino acids. CDR1 is LNHNV and CDR2 is YYDKDF in the germline V gene (reference sequence). The ends lost 3 bases at V and 5 bases at J; junction bases unmatched: 5.

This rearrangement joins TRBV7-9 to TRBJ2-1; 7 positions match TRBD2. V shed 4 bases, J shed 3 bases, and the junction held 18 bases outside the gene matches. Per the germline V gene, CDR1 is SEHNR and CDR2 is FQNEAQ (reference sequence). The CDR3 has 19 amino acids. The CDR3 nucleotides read TGTGCCAGCAGCTCACGGGGCGGAGTGGGAGGGCCAGGCTACAATGAGCAGTTCTTC. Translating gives CASSSRGGVGGPGYNEQFF.

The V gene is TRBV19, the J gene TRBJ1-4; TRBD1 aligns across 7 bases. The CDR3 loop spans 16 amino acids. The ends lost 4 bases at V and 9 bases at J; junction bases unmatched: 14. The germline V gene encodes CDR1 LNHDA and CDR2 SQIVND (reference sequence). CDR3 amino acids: CASSTTDRRVMKKLFF. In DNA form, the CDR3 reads TGTGCCAGTAGTACGACGGACAGGCGCGTAATGAAAAAACTGTTTTTT.

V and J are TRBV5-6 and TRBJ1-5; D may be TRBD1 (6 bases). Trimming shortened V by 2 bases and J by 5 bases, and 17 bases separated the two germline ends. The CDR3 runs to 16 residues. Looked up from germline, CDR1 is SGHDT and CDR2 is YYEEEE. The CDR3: CASSFSRGAGDQPQHF. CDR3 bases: TGTGCCAGCAGCTTTAGTCGGGGGGCAGGGGATCAGCCCCAGCATTTT.

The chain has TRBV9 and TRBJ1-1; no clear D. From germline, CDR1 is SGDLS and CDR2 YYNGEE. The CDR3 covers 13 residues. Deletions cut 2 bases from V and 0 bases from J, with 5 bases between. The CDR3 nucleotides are TGTGCCAGCAGCGTTTGGCTGAACACTGAAGCTTTCTTT. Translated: CASSVWLNTEAFF.

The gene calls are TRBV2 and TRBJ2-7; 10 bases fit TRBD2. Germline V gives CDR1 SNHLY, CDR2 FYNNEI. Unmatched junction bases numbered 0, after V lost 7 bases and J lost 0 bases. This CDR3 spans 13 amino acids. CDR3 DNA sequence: TGTGCCAGCACTAGCGGGGGCTCCTACGAGCAGTACTTC. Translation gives CASTSGGSYEQYF.

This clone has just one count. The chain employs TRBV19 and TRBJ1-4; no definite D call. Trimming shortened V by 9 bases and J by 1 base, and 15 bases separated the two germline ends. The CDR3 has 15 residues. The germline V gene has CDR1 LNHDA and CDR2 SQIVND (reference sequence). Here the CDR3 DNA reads TGTGCCAGCCCCTCCTCGGGTATAACTAATGAAAAACTGTTTTTT. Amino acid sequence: CASPSSGITNEKLFF.

The CDR3 DNA sequence: TGTGCCAGCAGCCCTCCGGGGGGGAAAGGCGCAGATACGCAGTATTTT. Encoded protein: CASSPPGGKGADTQYF. This chain links TRBV7-6 with TRBJ2-3; 8 bases are shared with TRBD2. The J segment lost 4 bases and the V segment lost 5 bases, leaving 11 bases of the junction unmatched. Germline-derived CDR1 and CDR2 are SGHVS and FNYEAQ. The CDR3 is 16 residues long.

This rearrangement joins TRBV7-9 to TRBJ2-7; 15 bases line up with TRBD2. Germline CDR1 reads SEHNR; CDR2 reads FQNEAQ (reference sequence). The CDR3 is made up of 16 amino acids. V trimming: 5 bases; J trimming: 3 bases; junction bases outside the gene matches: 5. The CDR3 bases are TGTGCCAGCAGCGGGACTAGCGGGGGGCCCCACTACGAGCAGTACTTC. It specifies CASSGTSGGPHYEQYF. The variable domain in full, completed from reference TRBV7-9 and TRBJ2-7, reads DTGVSQNPRHKITKRGQNVTFRCDPISEHNRLYWYRQTLGQGPEFLTYFQNEAQLEKSRLLSDRFSAERPKGSFSTLEIQRTEQGDSAMYLCASSGTSGGPHYEQYFGPGTRLTVT.

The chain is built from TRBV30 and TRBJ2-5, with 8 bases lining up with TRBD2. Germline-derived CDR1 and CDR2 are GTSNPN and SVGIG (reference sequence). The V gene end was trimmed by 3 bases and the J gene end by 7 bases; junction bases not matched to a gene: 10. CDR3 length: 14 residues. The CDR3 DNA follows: TGTGCCTGGAGACCACTAGCGGACTTGGGGACCCAGTACTTC. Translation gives CAWRPLADLGTQYF.

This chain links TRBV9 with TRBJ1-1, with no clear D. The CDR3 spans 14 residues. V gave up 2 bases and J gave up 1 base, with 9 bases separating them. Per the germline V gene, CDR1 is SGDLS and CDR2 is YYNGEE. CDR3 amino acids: CASSVRFANTEAFF. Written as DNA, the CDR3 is TGTGCCAGCAGCGTCAGGTTTGCGAACACTGAAGCTTTCTTT. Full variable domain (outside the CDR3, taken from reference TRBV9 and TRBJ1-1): DSGVTQTPKHLITATGQRVTLRCSPRSGDLSVYWYQQSLDQGLQFLIQYYNGEERAKGNILERFSAQQFPDLHSELNLSSLELGDSALYFCASSVRFANTEAFFGQGTRLTVV.

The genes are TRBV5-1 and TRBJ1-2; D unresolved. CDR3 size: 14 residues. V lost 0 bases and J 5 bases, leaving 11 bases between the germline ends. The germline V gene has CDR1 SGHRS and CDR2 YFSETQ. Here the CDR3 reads CASSLGRPQYGYTF. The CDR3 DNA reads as TGCGCCAGCAGCTTGGGGCGGCCTCAATATGGCTACACCTTC.

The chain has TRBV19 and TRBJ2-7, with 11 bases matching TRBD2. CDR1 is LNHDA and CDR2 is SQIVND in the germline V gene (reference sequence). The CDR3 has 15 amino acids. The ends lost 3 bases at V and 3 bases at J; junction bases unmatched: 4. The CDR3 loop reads CASSISGLADYEQYF. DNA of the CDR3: TGTGCCAGTAGTATCTCGGGACTAGCGGACTACGAGCAGTACTTC.

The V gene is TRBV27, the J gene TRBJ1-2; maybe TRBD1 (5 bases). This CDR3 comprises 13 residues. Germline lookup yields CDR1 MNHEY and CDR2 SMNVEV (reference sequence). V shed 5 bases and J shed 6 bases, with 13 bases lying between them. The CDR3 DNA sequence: TGTGCCAGCAGTCCGATTGGACAAAATGGCTACACCTTC. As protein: CASSPIGQNGYTF.

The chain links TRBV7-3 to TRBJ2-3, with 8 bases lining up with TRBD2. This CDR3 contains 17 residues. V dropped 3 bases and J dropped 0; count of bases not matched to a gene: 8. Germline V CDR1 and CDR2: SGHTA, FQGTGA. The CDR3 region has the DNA TGTGCCAGCAGCTTTCTGCCAGCGGGGGACAGCACAGATACGCAGTATTTT. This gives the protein CASSFLPAGDSTDTQYF.